This T cell receptor (beta chain) was captured in a study of glioma-infiltrating T cells after dendritic cell vaccination. As for time point: after dendritic cell vaccination, including at tumor progression/relapse. Isocitrate dehydrogenase mutation was absent in all glioblastoma patients. A word on this clone: The same CDR3 arises from other DNA sequences in this sample as well.

The assay was immunoSEQ multiplex PCR, and TCRdb's table has in-frame clones only and misses some. The sample lists 110,000 or so clones, 85% to 90% seen once, with over 2.5% in the top ten. Trimming pared 7 bases from V and 9 bases from J, leaving 13 bases between. This CDR3 comprises 13 residues. Germline V gene data show CDR1 as MNHNS and CDR2 as SASEGT. The chain joins TRBV6-1 to TRBJ1-6; D not resolved. The receptor was isolated from a human donor with glioblastoma. The sequencing here drew on blood, taken after dendritic cell vaccination. CDR3 bases: TGTGCCAGCAACCAAGAGAGGGTTTCACCCCTCCACTTT. Residues: CASNQERVSPLHF.